This TCR beta chain was found in a study of CD8 T cells in Susac syndrome (dated by TCRdb to the late 2010s). Regarding the study in general: The study used repertoire sequencing to test whether antigen drove CD8+ T cell activation and differentiation in Susac syndrome. What the study reported, not specific to this receptor: The study acknowledged that relatively few individuals were included in the TCR sequencing and HLA analysis.

As concerns this clonotype: What this receptor recognizes is not known. No quality values exist for individual bases; no much larger clone is one base distant.

RNA was extracted with the RNeasy kit and about 0.5 to 1 ug was reverse transcribed using random hexamers. TCR beta CDR3 regions were amplified with the immunoSEQ multiplex PCR assay covering 54 Vbeta and 13 Jbeta segments. To correct PCR amplification bias, a synthetic template baseline was used for both primer optimization and computational correction. Per the source publication's procedure: Only productive sequences were kept, with reads annotated to V, D and J genes according to IMGT and analyzed in immunoSEQ Analyzer. To calculate clonality, Shannon entropy was normalized by log2 of the number of productive unique sequences and then subtracted from one. Public and private clones were assessed among the 100 most prevalent clones of each patient and control. Clones were defined as Susac-specific when absent from the healthy and MS cohorts, from roughly 1,100 published viral clones and from other ImmuneACCESS disease sequences. TCRdb took the public reads, trimmed them with fastp at Q25, ran MiXCR for clone calling and kept in-frame beta chains. Entries that share a CDR3 protein sequence are merged under the most common genes and DNA. These V and J calls rely on TCRdb rather than the paper's analysis. Present in this sample are some 170,000 distinct CDR3 sequences, about 95% of which were seen just once. 0.1% of the sample is in the top ten clones.

Spanning cysteine to phenylalanine, the CDR3 consists of 13 amino acids. Left in the record is the CDR3 DNA by itself, 39 bases read in frame from the first base. Between the V and J ends, shortened by 4 bases and 0 bases respectively, the junction contains 5 bases. From the germline V gene (reference sequence), CDR1 is MNHNY and CDR2 is SVGAGI. Peripheral blood CD8+ and CD4+ T cells from healthy donors, Susac syndrome patients and multiple sclerosis patients were profiled by high-throughput TCR beta sequencing. Healthy donors were included as age- and sex-matched controls. CD8+ TEMRA cells were enriched by FACS, while bulk CD8+ and CD4+ T cells were purified by magnetic negative isolation. Blood was collected in EDTA tubes and processed within 24 hours, with PBMCs isolated through density gradient centrifugation. PBMCs destined for TCR sequencing were cryopreserved in liquid nitrogen and later thawed in a 37 °C water bath. The sorted or isolated CD4+, CD8+ and CD8+ TEMRA cells reached a purity of at least 90%.

The sample taken for sequencing was CD4+ T cells from PBMCs. The sequence was collected from a human donor in good health. The chain is made from TRBV6-6 and TRBJ2-3; no confident D gene assignment can be made. The DNA sequence reads TGTGCCAGCAGTTTCGTTAGCACAGATACGCAGTATTTT. It translates to CASSFVSTDTQYF.